This T cell receptor (beta chain) is from a study of shared clonotypes between healthy human individuals. Positively selected for CCR7, the CD45RO-negative cells used as naive CD8 cells excluded terminally differentiated effector memory CD45RA+ cells. Approximately 30,000 T cell genomes (around 200 ng DNA) went into each sorted-subset replicate. Sequencing used immunoSEQ multiplex PCR; TCRdb keeps in-frame clones, though not all of them. The data contain about 2.1 million clones, 85% to 95% of them singletons. Germline V CDR1 and CDR2: SGHVS, FNYEAQ. V lost 5 bases to trimming and J lost 3 bases, with 16 bases between them. This CDR3 comprises 15 residues.

The source is a man aged 18 to 35 in good health. Some clones in this sample may be carry-over from other donors' samples. The sequenced material came from naive CD8+ T cells from PBMCs. The rearrangement links TRBV7-6 to TRBJ2-5; D is ambiguous. CDR3 region: CASSTLALMEETQYF. The DNA of the CDR3 is TGTGCCAGCAGCACACTTGCCTTGATGGAAGAGACCCAGTACTTC. Together with reference TRBV7-6 and TRBJ2-5, the CDR3 gives the full variable domain: GAGVSQSPRYKVTKRGQDVALRCDPISGHVSLYWYRQALGQGPEFLTYFNYEAQQDKSGLPNDRFSAERPEGSISTLTIQRTEQRDSAMYRCASSTLALMEETQYFGPGTRLLVL.